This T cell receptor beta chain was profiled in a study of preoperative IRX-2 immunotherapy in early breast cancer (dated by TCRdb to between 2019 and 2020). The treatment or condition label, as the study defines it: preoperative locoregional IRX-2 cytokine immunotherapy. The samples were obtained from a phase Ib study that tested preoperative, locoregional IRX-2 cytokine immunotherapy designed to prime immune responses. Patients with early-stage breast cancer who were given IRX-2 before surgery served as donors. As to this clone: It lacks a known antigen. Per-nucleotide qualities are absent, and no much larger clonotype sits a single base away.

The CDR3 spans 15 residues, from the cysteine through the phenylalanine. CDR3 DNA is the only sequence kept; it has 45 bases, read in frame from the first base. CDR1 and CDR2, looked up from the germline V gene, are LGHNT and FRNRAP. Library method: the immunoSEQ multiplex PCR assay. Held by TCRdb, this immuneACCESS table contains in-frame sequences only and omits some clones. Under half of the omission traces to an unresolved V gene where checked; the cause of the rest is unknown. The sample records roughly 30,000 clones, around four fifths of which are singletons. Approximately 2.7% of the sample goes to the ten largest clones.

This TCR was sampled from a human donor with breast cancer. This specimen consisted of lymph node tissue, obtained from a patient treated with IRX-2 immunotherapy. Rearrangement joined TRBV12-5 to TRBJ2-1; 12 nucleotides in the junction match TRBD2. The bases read TGTGCCAGCATCGTTAGAGGACTAGCGGGGTATGAGCAGTTCTTC. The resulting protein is CASIVRGLAGYEQFF. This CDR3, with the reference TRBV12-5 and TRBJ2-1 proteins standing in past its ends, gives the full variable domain DARVTQTPRHKVTEMGQEVTMRCQPILGHNTVFWYRQTMMQGLELLAYFRNRAPLDDSGMPKDRFSAEMPDATLATLKIQPSEPRDSAVYFCASIVRGLAGYEQFFGPGTRLTVL.